What follows are 16 T cell receptor beta chains derived from one specimen sequenced in a study of blood T cells in healthy people across ages. Primers used in a second PCR of roughly 6 to 12 cycles were a sample-barcoded 5' primer and a J-beta primer mix. TCRdb itself ran the 5' RACE reads through MiXCR, one entry per CDR3 protein. The sample contains about 1.4 million distinct CDR3 sequences, around 55% of which appear only once. Sequences were obtained from blood. These receptor sequences come from a man younger than 30 in good health.

In regard to this clonotype: One junction end disagrees with the germline gene, perhaps due to a read error. The chain has TRBV7-9 and TRBJ1-4, with 8 positions matching TRBD1. Looked up from germline, CDR1 is SEHNR and CDR2 is FQNEAQ (reference sequence). The CDR3 consists of 18 residues. The CDR3 spells CASSFKGVGSTGDEELFF. Written as DNA, the CDR3 is TGTGCCAGCAGCTTTAAGGGGGTAGGATCGACAGGGGATGAAGAACTGTTTTTT.

Notes on this clonotype: This may come from a read error, since a much larger clone is one base off. The rearrangement uses TRBV7-2 and TRBJ2-1; D gene ambiguous. Per germline, CDR1 SGHTA and CDR2 FQGNSA. CDR3 size: 13 residues. The CDR3 loop reads CASSPSRANVQFF. Written as DNA, the CDR3 is TGTGCCAGCAGCCCCAGCCGCGCCAATGTGCAGTTCTTC. Variable domain in full (rest from reference TRBV7-2 and TRBJ2-1): GAGVSQSPSNKVTEKGKDVELRCDPISGHTALYWYRQSLGQGLEFLIYFQGNSAPDKSGLPSDRFSAERTGGSVSTLTIQRTQQEDSAVYLCASSPSRANVQFFGPGTRLTVL.

The chain joins TRBV21-1 to TRBJ1-1. TRBV21-1 is annotated as a pseudogene. The length of the CDR3 is 12 residues. The CDR3 here is CASRSPFRRTFF. The CDR3 DNA is TGTGCCAGCAGATCCCCGTTTAGAAGAACTTTCTTT.

V and J are TRBV5-1 and TRBJ2-5; the D call may be TRBD1 or TRBD2 (7 bases each). Judging by the DNA end, TRBJ2-7 fits better; the J call may be wrong. Germline assignment: CDR1 SGHRS and CDR2 YFSETQ. This CDR3 is 15 amino acids long. The CDR3 coding sequence is TGCGCCAGCAGCGCATTCGACAGGGAGGGTACCGAGCAGTACTTC. Translation gives CASSAFDREGTEQYF.

In this sample, this clonotype turned up a few times. The chain combines TRBV6-1 with TRBJ2-7, with D perhaps matching TRBD1 or TRBD2 (5 bases each). Trimming cost V 4 bases and J 0 bases, with 10 bases left between them. This CDR3 contains 14 residues. Germline assignment: CDR1 MNHNS and CDR2 SASEGT. The CDR3 sequence is CASSGEGHSYEQYF. DNA of the CDR3: TGTGCCAGCAGTGGTGAGGGGCACTCCTACGAGCAGTACTTC.

The chain links TRBV4-3 to TRBJ2-1; possible D gene TRBD1, 7 bases. Trimming shortened V by 0 bases and J by 6 bases, and 15 bases separated the two germline ends. The CDR3 consists of 16 residues. The germline gives CDR1 LGHNA, CDR2 YSLEER. The CDR3 DNA sequence: TGCGCCAGCAGCCAAGATGGGGCAGGGGGACTCAATGAGCAGTTCTTC. Translating gives CASSQDGAGGLNEQFF.

This chain links TRBV2 with TRBJ1-5; unclear D gene. Germline V gives CDR1 SNHLY, CDR2 FYNNEI. Deletions cut 4 bases from V and 3 bases from J, with 7 bases between. The CDR3 extends over 13 amino acids. This CDR3 reads CASSGLLNQPQHF. The DNA for the CDR3 is TGTGCCAGCAGTGGGCTCCTCAATCAGCCCCAGCATTTT. The complete variable domain, with remaining parts taken from reference TRBV2 and TRBJ1-5, reads EPEVTQTPSHQVTQMGQEVILRCVPISNHLYFYWYRQILGQKVEFLVSFYNNEISEKSEIFDDQFSVERPDGSNFTLKIRSTKLEDSAMYFCASSGLLNQPQHFGDGTRLSIL.

This chain uses TRBV28 with TRBJ1-2; unclear D gene. Germline V gives CDR1 MDHEN, CDR2 SYDVKM. The V end lost 4 bases, the J end lost 7 bases, and 22 bases lay between the germline ends. CDR3 length: 16 amino acids. The CDR3 sequence is CASSSTSGRIKGGYTF. The CDR3 region has the DNA TGTGCCAGCAGTTCGACCTCCGGGAGAATCAAGGGTGGCTACACCTTC.

This clonotype appeared once. CDR3 bases: TGTGCCAGCAGCCCGGCTGTTGGGGCAGGCAATGAGCAGTTCTTC. It yields the protein CASSPAVGAGNEQFF. The chain is built from TRBV9 and TRBJ2-1; maybe TRBD1 (5 bases). The CDR3 consists of 15 residues. Germline V gives CDR1 SGDLS, CDR2 YYNGEE. V gave up 4 bases and J gave up 6 bases, with 17 bases separating them.

V usage is TRBV27 and J usage is TRBJ2-7; 10 bases are a match to TRBD1. This CDR3 has 16 residues. CDR1 is MNHEY, CDR2 SMNVEV, per germline (reference sequence). Trimming cost V 6 bases and J 6 bases; bases outside gene matches: 14. The CDR3 nucleotides read TGTGCCAGCAGCCGATATACTGACAGGGGGCAGGGCGAGCAGTACTTC. Protein sequence: CASSRYTDRGQGEQYF.

This clonotype occurred a few times. The chain recombines TRBV5-1 with TRBJ1-1; 7 nucleotides match TRBD1. Germline-derived CDR1 and CDR2 are SGHRS and YFSETQ. Trimming at V came to 2 bases and at J to 5 bases, leaving 9 bases not matched to a gene. This CDR3 is 15 amino acids long. The CDR3 reads CASSLAYRGGTEAFF. The CDR3 DNA is TGCGCCAGCAGCTTAGCCTACAGGGGCGGGACTGAAGCTTTCTTT.

This clonotype has only a few counts. This chain uses TRBV7-2 with TRBJ2-1; the match to TRBD1 covers 10 bases. J lost 6 bases, V lost 5 bases, and 7 bases had no gene match. The CDR3 loop spans 15 amino acids. Germline loops: CDR1 SGHTA, CDR2 FQGNSA. The CDR3 DNA is TGTGCCAGCAGCACCGGGACAGGGGTTTTCAATGAGCAGTTCTTC. This gives the protein CASSTGTGVFNEQFF.

The genes are TRBV10-1 and TRBJ2-3, with 11 bases lining up with TRBD1. The V segment lost 5 bases and the J segment 3 bases; nucleotides outside the gene matches: 7. The CDR3 extends over 16 amino acids. The germline gives CDR1 WNHNN, CDR2 SYGVQD (reference sequence). As DNA, the CDR3 is TGCGCCAGCAGTACGGGACAGGGGGTATGGACAGATACGCAGTATTTT. The encoded protein is CASSTGQGVWTDTQYF.

The chain couples TRBV21-1 to TRBJ2-6. TRBV21-1 corresponds to a pseudogene. The length of the CDR3 is 17 residues. The CDR3 nucleotides read TGTGCCAGCAGCAAAGTGGTCCCAGCCTCTGGGGCCAACGTCCTGACTTTC. It encodes CASSKVVPASGANVLTF.

The chain recombines TRBV20-1 with TRBJ2-1, with TRBD1 identical over 9 bases. Germline V gene sequence: CDR1 DFQATT, CDR2 SNEGSKA (reference sequence). This CDR3 has 13 amino acids. J lost 10 bases, V lost 1 base, and 5 bases had no gene match. The CDR3 DNA reads as TGCAGTGCTAGAGGGGACAGGGAAGGGGAGCAGTTCTTC. Its protein is CSARGDREGEQFF.

V and J are TRBV7-9 and TRBJ2-3; either TRBD1 or TRBD2 may supply D (5 bases each). CDR1 and CDR2 (germline): SEHNR, FQNEAQ (reference sequence). Trimming took off 4 bases at V and 2 bases at J, with 22 bases between the two ends. This CDR3 is 18 amino acids long. DNA for the CDR3: TGTGCCAGCAGCTCATTCGAACCCGGGACCGTAACCACAGATACGCAGTATTTT. Encoded protein: CASSSFEPGTVTTDTQYF. The full variable domain, its missing parts supplied by reference TRBV7-9 and TRBJ2-3, is DTGVSQNPRHKITKRGQNVTFRCDPISEHNRLYWYRQTLGQGPEFLTYFQNEAQLEKSRLLSDRFSAERPKGSFSTLEIQRTEQGDSAMYLCASSSFEPGTVTTDTQYFGPGTRLTVL.